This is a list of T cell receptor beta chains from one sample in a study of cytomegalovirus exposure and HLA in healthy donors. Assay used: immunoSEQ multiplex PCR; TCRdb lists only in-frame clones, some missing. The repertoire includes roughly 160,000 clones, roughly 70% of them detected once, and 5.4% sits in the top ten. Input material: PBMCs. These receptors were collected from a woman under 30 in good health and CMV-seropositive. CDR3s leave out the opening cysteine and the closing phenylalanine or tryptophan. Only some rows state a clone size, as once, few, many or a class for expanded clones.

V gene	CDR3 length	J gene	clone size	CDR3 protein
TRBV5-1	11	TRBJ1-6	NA	ASSSQPAGPLH
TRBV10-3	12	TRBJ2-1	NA	AVSGDSSYNEQF
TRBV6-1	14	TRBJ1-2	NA	ASSVPGQGDQYGYT
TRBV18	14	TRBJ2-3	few	ASSPKYGGVTDTQY
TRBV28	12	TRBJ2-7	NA	ASSLYTSGELQY
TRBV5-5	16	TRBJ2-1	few	ASSFLPGLAESYNEQF
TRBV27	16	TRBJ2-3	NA	ASSLSRPDRGSMYTQY
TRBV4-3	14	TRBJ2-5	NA	ASSLTVSGEEETQY
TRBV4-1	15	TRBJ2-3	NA	ASSETLEGPSTDTQY
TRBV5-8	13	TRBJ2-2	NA	ASSQRLVNTGELF
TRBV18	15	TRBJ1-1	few	ASSTTITANPNTEAF
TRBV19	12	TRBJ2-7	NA	ASSTPGQSYEQY
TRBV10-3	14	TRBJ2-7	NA	AIREPGQGTPYEQY
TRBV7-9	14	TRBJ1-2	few	ASSLRDRDPNYGYT
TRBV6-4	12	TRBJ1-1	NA	ASSVYHGGTEAF
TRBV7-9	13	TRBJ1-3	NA	ASSGEGTAGNTIY
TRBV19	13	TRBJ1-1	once	ASSIVQGVNTEAF
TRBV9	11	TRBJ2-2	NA	ASNTGGGGELF
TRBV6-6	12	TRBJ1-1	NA	ASRRDSWNTEAF
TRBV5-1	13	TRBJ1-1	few	ASSPRTGGEGPAF
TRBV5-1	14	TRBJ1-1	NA	ASSPGWGRDATEAF
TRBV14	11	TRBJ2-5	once	ASSQRVQETQY
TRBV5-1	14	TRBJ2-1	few	ASSLGGSGGAVEQF
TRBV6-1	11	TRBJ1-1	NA	ASSERGNTEAF
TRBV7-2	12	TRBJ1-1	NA	ASSSDRGRTEAF
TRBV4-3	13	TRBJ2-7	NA	ASSRRTSASYEQY
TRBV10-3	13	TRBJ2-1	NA	AIRLSGGASNEQF